The rows below give T cell receptor beta chains drawn from one sample of a study of spatial heterogeneity in lung cancer. One entry per CDR3 protein results from TCRdb running MiXCR on the 5' RACE reads. The sample includes about 82,000 distinct CDR3 sequences, over 10% seen only once; the top ten take 3.5% to 5.5%. The sample in question was PBMCs, obtained at surgery. The receptors originated from a male donor with early-stage non-small cell lung cancer. CDR3s include the opening cysteine and the closing phenylalanine or tryptophan. A D gene is named only where the DNA matches it firmly. Clone size is given for some rows only: seen once, a few or many times, or a class if the clone is expanded.

>once|TRBJ2-2|-|15|TRBV5-1
CASSLAETLTGELFF
TGCGCCAGCAGCTTGGCCGAGACTCTCACCGGGGAGCTGTTTTTT
>-|TRBJ1-1|TRBD1|14|TRBV20-1
CSASARDRVTEAFF
TGCAGTGCTAGTGCCCGGGACAGGGTGACTGAAGCTTTCTTT
>few|TRBJ2-5|TRBD1|14|TRBV10-3
CAIMRDRGFETQYF
TGTGCCATCATGCGGGACAGGGGGTTTGAGACCCAGTACTTC
>few|TRBJ1-1|TRBD1|13|TRBV29-1
CSVEEWGQGGAFF
TGCAGCGTTGAAGAATGGGGACAGGGGGGAGCTTTCTTT
>-|TRBJ2-6|TRBD1|18|TRBV12-3/TRBV12-4
CASRSTGGAGTGANVLTF
TGTGCCAGCAGGTCTACAGGGGGCGCGGGGACTGGGGCCAACGTCCTGACTTTC
>-|TRBJ2-1|TRBD1|14|TRBV4-1
CASSRGQGDNEQFF
TGCGCCAGCAGCCGGGGACAGGGGGACAATGAGCAGTTCTTC
>many|TRBJ2-4|TRBD2|18|TRBV19
CASSTGLADPLQGNIQYF
TGTGCCAGTAGCACGGGACTAGCGGACCCCTTGCAAGGGAACATTCAGTACTTC
>few|TRBJ2-1|-|15|TRBV2
CASSETESIYNEQFF
TGTGCCAGCAGTGAAACGGAATCCATCTACAATGAGCAGTTCTTC
>few|TRBJ2-3|TRBD2|16|TRBV5-1
CASSLEAGAGADTQYF
TGCGCCAGCAGCTTGGAAGCGGGAGCCGGGGCAGATACGCAGTATTTT
>-|TRBJ2-2|-|15|TRBV14
CASSQNDRYTGELFF
TGTGCCAGCAGCCAGAACGACAGATACACCGGGGAGCTGTTTTTT
>few|TRBJ2-2|-|15|TRBV7-3
CASSQQGPPTGELFF
TGTGCCAGCAGCCAACAGGGACCCCCCACCGGGGAGCTGTTTTTT
>few|TRBJ2-5|-|13|TRBV7-3
CASSLWEGETQYF
TGTGCCAGCAGCTTATGGGAAGGGGAGACCCAGTACTTC
>-|TRBJ2-3|-|13|TRBV7-3
CASSRGDPDTQYF
TGTGCCAGCAGCCGAGGGGATCCAGATACGCAGTATTTT
>many|TRBJ2-1|-|13|TRBV30
CAWSPRPENEQFF
TGTGCCTGGAGTCCCCGGCCAGAAAATGAGCAGTTCTTC
>few|TRBJ1-2|TRBD1|12|TRBV19
CASEGQDYGYTF
TGTGCCAGCGAGGGACAGGACTATGGCTACACCTTC
>few|TRBJ2-5|-|15|TRBV10-3
CAIGAGLAKQETQYF
TGTGCCATCGGGGCGGGACTCGCCAAGCAAGAGACCCAGTACTTC
>many|TRBJ2-1|-|15|TRBV9
CASSGGGTRPNEQFF
TGTGCCAGCAGCGGAGGAGGGACCCGACCCAATGAGCAGTTCTTC
>-|TRBJ1-6|-|17|TRBV3-1
CASSQSPGRGYNSPLHF
TGTGCCAGCAGCCAAAGTCCTGGCCGAGGGTATAATTCACCCCTCCACTTT
>many|TRBJ1-6|-|19|TRBV19
CASSPMEWQGSSYNSPLHF
TGTGCCAGTAGTCCGATGGAATGGCAGGGGAGCTCCTATAATTCACCCCTCCACTTT
>many|TRBJ1-2|TRBD1|15|TRBV6-6
CASSYHPGQHSGYTF
TGTGCCAGCAGTTACCATCCGGGACAGCACTCTGGCTACACCTTC
>few|TRBJ2-7|-|12|TRBV25-1
CASSENDYEQYF
TGTGCCAGCAGTGAAAACGACTACGAGCAGTACTTC
>many|TRBJ2-2|-|15|TRBV5-4
CASSLAGANTGELFF
TGTGCCAGCAGCTTGGCTGGGGCGAACACCGGGGAGCTGTTTTTT
>-|TRBJ2-7|-|15|TRBV7-9
CASSLSGDFSYEQYF
TGTGCCAGCAGCTTATCAGGCGATTTCTCCTACGAGCAGTACTTC
>-|TRBJ2-2|-|16|TRBV7-3
CASSLLGGMGTGELFF
TGTGCCAGCAGCTTATTGGGCGGGATGGGCACCGGGGAGCTGTTTTTT
>-|TRBJ2-1|TRBD1|15|TRBV11-2
CASTLPGTGTNEQFF
TGTGCCAGCACCCTACCTGGGACAGGGACCAATGAGCAGTTCTTC
>few|TRBJ1-6|TRBD1|15|TRBV6-1
CASRRGTGINSPLHF
TGTGCCAGCAGACGGGGGACAGGCATCAATTCACCCCTCCACTTT
>-|TRBJ1-1|-|12|TRBV6-1
CATVIRVTEAFF
TGTGCCACCGTCATTAGGGTCACTGAAGCTTTCTTT
>few|TRBJ2-1|TRBD1|15|TRBV12-3/TRBV12-4
CASSLGDRSYNEQFF
TGTGCCAGCAGTTTGGGGGACAGATCATACAATGAGCAGTTCTTC
>few|TRBJ2-3|TRBD1|16|TRBV6-6
CASSPRGQGEKDTQYF
TGTGCCAGCAGTCCCAGAGGACAGGGGGAGAAAGATACGCAGTATTTT
>-|TRBJ2-7|TRBD2|15|TRBV6-2/TRBV6-3
CASRPGGGDLYEQYF
TGTGCCAGCAGACCCGGCGGGGGGGATCTCTACGAGCAGTACTTC
>-|TRBJ2-5|TRBD2|14|TRBV5-1
CASSLTSGGETQYF
TGCGCCAGCAGCCTGACTAGCGGAGGGGAGACCCAGTACTTC